Detailed here is one T cell receptor (beta chain). The record originates from a study of cytomegalovirus exposure and HLA in healthy donors. Use of 60 Vbeta and 13 Jbeta primers characterized the PCR. TCRdb's copy holds only in-frame clones and misses some; the assay was immunoSEQ multiplex PCR. The sample consists of about 150,000 clones, approximately 80% of them appearing once. The CDR3 runs 19 residues. The germline V and J ends were trimmed by 7 bases and 0 bases, with 28 bases remaining between them. Germline V gives CDR1 MNHEY, CDR2 SMNVEV (reference sequence). The sequence was collected from a man between 18 and 29 years old in good health and CMV-seronegative. V gene TRBV27 combines with J gene TRBJ2-7; weak D call: TRBD1 (6 bases). The sequenced material came from PBMCs. CDR3 amino acids: CASTGLVSRQGTSSYEQYF. The CDR3 region has the DNA TGTGCCAGCACGGGGTTGGTGTCCCGCCAGGGGACGAGCTCCTACGAGCAGTACTTC.